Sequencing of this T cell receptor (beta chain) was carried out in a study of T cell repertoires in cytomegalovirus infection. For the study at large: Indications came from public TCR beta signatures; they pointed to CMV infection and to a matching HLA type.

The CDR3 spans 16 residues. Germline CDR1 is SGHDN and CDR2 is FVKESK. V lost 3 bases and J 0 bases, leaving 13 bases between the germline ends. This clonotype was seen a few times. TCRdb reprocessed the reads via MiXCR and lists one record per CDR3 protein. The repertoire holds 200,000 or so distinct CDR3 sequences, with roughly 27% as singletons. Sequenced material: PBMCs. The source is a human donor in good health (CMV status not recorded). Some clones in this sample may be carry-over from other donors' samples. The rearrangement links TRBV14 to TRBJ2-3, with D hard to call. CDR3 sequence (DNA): TGTGCCAGCAGCCAGACCCGTCACACTAGCACAGATACGCAGTATTTT. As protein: CASSQTRHTSTDTQYF.